This TCR beta chain was sequenced in a study of response to subunit inactivated influenza vaccine. Broader study findings: T cells newly recruited by each seasonal influenza vaccination are few, the authors suggested.

As to this clonotype: As yet, its antigen is unknown.

The germline CDR1 and CDR2 sequences are DFQATT and SNEGSKA (reference sequence). V shed 4 bases and J 3 bases; nucleotides not matched to a gene: 8. This CDR3 is built from 14 residues. MiXCR, run by TCRdb on the RT-PCR reads, gives a single entry per CDR3 protein. The data contain about 650,000 distinct CDR3 sequences, roughly 14% of them seen just once; the ten biggest clones take up approximately 10%. The source was PBMCs from blood, collected about 11 days after vaccination. This receptor was obtained from a man aged 50 to 60 who received an inactivated influenza vaccine. This chain joins TRBV20-1 and TRBJ1-2; 7 bases map to TRBD1. Here the CDR3 reads CSATTQGTDYGYTF. CDR3 nucleotides: TGCAGTGCTACCACACAGGGGACGGACTATGGCTACACCTTC.